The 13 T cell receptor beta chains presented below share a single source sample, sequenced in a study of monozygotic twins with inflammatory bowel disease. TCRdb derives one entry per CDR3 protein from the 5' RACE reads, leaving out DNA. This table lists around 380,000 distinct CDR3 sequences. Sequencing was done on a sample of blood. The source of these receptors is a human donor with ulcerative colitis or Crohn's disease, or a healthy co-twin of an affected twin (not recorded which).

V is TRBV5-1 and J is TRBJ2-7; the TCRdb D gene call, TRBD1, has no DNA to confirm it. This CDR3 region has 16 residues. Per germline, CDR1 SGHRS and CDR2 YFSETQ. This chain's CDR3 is CASSLAGAGSPYEQYF.

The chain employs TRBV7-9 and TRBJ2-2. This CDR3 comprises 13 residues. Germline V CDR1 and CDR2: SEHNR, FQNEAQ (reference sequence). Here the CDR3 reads CASSSSTAGELFF.

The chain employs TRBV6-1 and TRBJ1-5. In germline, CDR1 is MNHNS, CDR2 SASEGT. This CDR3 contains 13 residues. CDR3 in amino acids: CASRVYSNQPQHF.

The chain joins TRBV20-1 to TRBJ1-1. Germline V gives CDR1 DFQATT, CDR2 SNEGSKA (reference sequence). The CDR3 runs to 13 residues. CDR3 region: CSAKIGEASEAFF.

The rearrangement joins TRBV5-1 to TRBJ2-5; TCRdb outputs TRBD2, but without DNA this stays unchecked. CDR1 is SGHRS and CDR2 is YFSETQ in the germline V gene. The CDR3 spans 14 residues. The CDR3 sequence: CASSGVGSQETQYF.

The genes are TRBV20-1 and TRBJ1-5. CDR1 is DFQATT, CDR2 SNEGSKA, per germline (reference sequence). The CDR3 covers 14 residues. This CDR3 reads CSATFLNSNQPQHF.

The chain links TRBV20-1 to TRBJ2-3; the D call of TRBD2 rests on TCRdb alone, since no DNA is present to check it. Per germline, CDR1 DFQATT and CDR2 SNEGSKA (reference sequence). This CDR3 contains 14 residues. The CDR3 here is CSASGTSGTDTQYF.

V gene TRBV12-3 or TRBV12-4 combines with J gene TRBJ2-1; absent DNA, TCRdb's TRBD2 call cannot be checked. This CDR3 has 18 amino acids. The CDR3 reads CASSSRRLAGGPYNEQFF.

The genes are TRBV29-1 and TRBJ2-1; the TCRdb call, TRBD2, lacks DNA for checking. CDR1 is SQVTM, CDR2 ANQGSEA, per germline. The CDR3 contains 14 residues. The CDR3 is CSVLPGLEGNEQFF.

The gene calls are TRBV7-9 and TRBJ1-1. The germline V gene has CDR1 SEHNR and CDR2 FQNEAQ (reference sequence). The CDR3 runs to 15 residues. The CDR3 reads CASSLRELLNTEAFF.

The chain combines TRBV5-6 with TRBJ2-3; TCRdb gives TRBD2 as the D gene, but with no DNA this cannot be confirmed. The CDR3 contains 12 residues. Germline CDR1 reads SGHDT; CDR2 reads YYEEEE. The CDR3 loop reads CASSSRAVPQYF.

This chain's CDR3 is CASSQRAGGSTDTQYF. This rearrangement joins TRBV14 to TRBJ2-3; the D call from TCRdb, TRBD1, cannot be confirmed without DNA. CDR3 size: 16 residues. The germline V gene encodes CDR1 SGHDN and CDR2 FVKESK.

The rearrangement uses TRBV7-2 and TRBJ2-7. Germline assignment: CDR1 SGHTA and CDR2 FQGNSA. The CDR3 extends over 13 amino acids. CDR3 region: CASSSIGVWEQYF.